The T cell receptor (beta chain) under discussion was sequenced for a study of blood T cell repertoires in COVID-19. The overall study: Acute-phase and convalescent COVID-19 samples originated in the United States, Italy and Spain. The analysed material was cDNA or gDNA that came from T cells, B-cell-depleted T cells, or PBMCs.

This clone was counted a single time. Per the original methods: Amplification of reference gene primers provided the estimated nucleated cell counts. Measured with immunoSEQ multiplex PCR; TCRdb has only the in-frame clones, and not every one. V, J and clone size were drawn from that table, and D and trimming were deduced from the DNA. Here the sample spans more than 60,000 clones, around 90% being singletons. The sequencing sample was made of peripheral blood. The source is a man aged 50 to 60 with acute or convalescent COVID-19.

This chain's CDR3 is CASSSDRGLSTDTQYF. CDR3 bases: TGTGCCAGCAGCTCAGACAGGGGTTTAAGCACAGATACGCAGTATTTT. This chain joins TRBV7-9 and TRBJ2-3, with 8 nucleotides matching TRBD1. The CDR3 is 16 amino acids. The germline gives CDR1 SEHNR, CDR2 FQNEAQ (reference sequence). J was trimmed by 0 bases and V by 4 bases; bases with no gene match: 6.